This T cell receptor beta chain was obtained from a study of blood T cell repertoires in COVID-19. There are a few counts of this clone. CDR3 length equals 16 residues. Deletions cut 2 bases from V and 2 bases from J, with 13 bases between. Germline lookup yields CDR1 MNHEY and CDR2 SVGEGT. Original methodology: Amplified reference gene primers provided the basis for estimating nucleated cell counts. The repertoire was sequenced with immunoSEQ multiplex PCR; TCRdb's copy has only in-frame clones and lacks some. V, J and clone size are those of that table, while D and trimming were read from the DNA. This sample has 110,000 to 150,000 clones, with about 86% found just once.

The J gene is TRBJ2-1, the V gene TRBV6-2 or TRBV6-3; possible D gene TRBD2, 6 bases. The specimen was peripheral blood. This clonotype was sampled from a human donor in a cohort sampled during active COVID-19. The CDR3 protein is CASSYLGGGAYNEQFF. DNA for the CDR3: TGTGCCAGCAGTTACCTCGGCGGAGGGGCCTACAATGAGCAGTTCTTC.